This T cell receptor beta chain was recovered during a study of T cells in Graves' hyperthyroidism and ophthalmopathy. Whole-study findings and limits: Blood shared most expanded thyroid clonotypes above 0.001.

This CDR3 region has 17 residues. Trimming stripped 2 bases from V and 0 bases from J, with 17 bases between. Cells are PBMCs isolated from about 10 ml of fresh blood. As for this clonotype: Its antigen is unknown.

It was RNA transcripts that yielded the amplified TCR beta CDR3 regions. HTBI primers were employed in a first-round RT-PCR of the TCR CDR3. One entry per CDR3 protein, called by TCRdb with MiXCR from the multiplex PCR reads. The sample lists about 690,000 distinct CDR3 sequences, around 16% occurring once. The receptor was isolated from a man between 50 and 59 years old with Graves' hyperthyroidism. The V and J genes are TRBV12-3 or TRBV12-4 and TRBJ2-7, with D possibly TRBD1 on 5 matching bases. Specimen: blood. The CDR3 DNA is TGTGCCAGCAGTTTAAGTTCGTTCAGGGCTTACTCCTACGAGCAGTACTTC. The encoded protein is CASSLSSFRAYSYEQYF.